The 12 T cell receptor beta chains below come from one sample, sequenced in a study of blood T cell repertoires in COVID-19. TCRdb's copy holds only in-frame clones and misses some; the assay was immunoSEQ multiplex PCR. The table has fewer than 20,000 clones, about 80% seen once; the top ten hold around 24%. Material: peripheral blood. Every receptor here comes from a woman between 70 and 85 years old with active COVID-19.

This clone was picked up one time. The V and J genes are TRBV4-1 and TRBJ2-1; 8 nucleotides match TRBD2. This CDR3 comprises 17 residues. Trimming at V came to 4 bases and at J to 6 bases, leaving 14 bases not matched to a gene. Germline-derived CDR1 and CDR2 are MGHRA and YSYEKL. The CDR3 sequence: CASSRPDPVAGSNEQFF. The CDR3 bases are TGCGCCAGCAGCCGACCCGATCCGGTAGCGGGATCCAATGAGCAGTTCTTC.

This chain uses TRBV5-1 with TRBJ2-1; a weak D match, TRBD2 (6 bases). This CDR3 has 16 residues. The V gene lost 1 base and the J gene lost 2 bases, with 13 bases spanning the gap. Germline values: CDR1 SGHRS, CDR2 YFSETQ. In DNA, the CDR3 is TGCGCCAGCAGCTTGCGTGTGGGAGGAACCTACAATGAGCAGTTCTTC. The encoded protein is CASSLRVGGTYNEQFF.

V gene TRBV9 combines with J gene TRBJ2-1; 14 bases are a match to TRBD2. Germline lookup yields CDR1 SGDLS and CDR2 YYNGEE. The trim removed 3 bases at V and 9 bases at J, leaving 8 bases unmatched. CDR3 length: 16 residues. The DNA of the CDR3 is TGTGCCAGCAGCGCCTATGGGACTAGCGGGAGTTCTGAGCAGTTCTTC. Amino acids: CASSAYGTSGSSEQFF.

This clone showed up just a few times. The CDR3 nucleotides read TGTGCCAGCAGTTTTAGGACAGACGCCTACGAGCAGTACTTC. Its translation is CASSFRTDAYEQYF. This chain links TRBV6-6 with TRBJ2-7, with D possibly being TRBD1 (6 bases). CDR1 MNHNY and CDR2 SVGAGI come from the germline V gene (reference sequence). The V gene lost 4 bases and the J gene lost 2 bases, with 12 bases spanning the gap. The CDR3 runs to 14 residues.

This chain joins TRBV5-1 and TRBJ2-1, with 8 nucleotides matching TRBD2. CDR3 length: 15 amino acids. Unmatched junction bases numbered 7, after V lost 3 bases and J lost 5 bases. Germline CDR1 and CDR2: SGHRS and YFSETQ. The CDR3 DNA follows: TGCGCCAGCAGCTCGGGGGGACTAGGGGACAATGAGCAGTTCTTC. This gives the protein CASSSGGLGDNEQFF.

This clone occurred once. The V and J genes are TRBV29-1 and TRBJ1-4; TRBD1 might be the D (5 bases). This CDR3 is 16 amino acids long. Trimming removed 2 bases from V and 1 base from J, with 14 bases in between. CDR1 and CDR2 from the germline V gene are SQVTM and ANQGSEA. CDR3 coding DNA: TGCAGCGTTGAAAAGCAGGGAAGAAGAACTAATGAAAAACTGTTTTTT. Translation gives CSVEKQGRRTNEKLFF.

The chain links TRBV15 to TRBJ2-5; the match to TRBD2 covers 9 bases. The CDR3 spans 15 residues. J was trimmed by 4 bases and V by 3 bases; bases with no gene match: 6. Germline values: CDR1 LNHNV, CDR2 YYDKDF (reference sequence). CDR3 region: CATSRAGGRRETQYF. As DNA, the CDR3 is TGTGCCACCAGCAGGGCGGGAGGGAGGCGAGAGACCCAGTACTTC.

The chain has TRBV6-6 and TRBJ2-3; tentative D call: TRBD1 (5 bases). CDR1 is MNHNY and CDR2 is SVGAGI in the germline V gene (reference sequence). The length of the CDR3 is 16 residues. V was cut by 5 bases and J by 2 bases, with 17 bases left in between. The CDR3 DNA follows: TGTGCCAGCAGTCGATCCTATCGACAGAACACAGATACGCAGTATTTT. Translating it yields CASSRSYRQNTDTQYF.

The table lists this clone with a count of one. DNA of the CDR3: TGTGCCAGCAGTGGGGTGGACAGGGCACTCGAGCAGTACTTC. It is translated as CASSGVDRALEQYF. This chain joins TRBV2 and TRBJ2-7; 8 nucleotides agree with TRBD1. The J segment lost 6 bases and the V segment lost 4 bases, leaving 8 bases of the junction unmatched. This CDR3 region has 14 residues. CDR1 and CDR2 (germline): SNHLY, FYNNEI.

The chain's CDR3 is CASRSGDNKPSGNTIYF. CDR3 DNA sequence: TGCGCCAGCAGGTCCGGGGACAATAAGCCCTCTGGAAACACCATATATTTT. V is TRBV5-1 and J is TRBJ1-3; TRBD1 is a possible D gene (6 bases). V was shortened by 5 bases and J by 0 bases, with 18 bases between the two germline ends. This CDR3 has 17 residues. CDR1 and CDR2 (germline): SGHRS, YFSETQ.

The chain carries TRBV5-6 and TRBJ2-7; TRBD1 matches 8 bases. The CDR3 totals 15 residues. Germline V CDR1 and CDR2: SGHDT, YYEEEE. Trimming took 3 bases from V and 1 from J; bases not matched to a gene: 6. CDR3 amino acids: CASSSGQVGSYEQYF. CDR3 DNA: TGTGCCAGCAGCTCGGGACAGGTTGGGTCCTACGAGCAGTACTTC. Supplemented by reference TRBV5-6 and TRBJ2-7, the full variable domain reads DAGVTQSPTHLIKTRGQQVTLRCSPKSGHDTVSWYQQALGQGPQFIFQYYEEEERQRGNFPDRFSGHQFPNYSSELNVNALLLGDSALYLCASSSGQVGSYEQYFGPGTRLTVT.

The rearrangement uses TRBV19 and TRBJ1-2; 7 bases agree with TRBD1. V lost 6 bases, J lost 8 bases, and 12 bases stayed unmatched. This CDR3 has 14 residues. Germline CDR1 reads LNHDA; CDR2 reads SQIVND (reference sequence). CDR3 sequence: CASRDRDGGRGYTF. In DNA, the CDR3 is TGTGCCAGTAGAGACAGGGACGGAGGGCGCGGCTACACCTTC.